The rows below give T cell receptor beta chains drawn from one sample of a study of shared clonotypes between healthy human individuals. Clones were sequenced by immunoSEQ multiplex PCR, and TCRdb holds only the in-frame ones, with some missing. The repertoire holds about 2.4 million clones, with under 95% as singletons. Specimen: naive CD4+ T cells from PBMCs. The origin of the receptors is a man aged 18 to 29 in good health. Some clones in this sample may be carry-over from other donors' samples. Both conserved end residues are part of each CDR3. D genes are given only for firm matches. Expanded clones are given a class, and other clones once, few, many or no size at all.

abundance	d_gene	len	v_gene	j_gene	CDR3aa	CDR3nt
.	.	14	TRBV6-6	TRBJ1-2	CASSQSQGNYGYTF	TGTGCCAGCAGTCAATCACAGGGCAACTATGGCTACACCTTC
.	TRBD2	14	TRBV14	TRBJ2-2	CASRLAGSTGELFF	TGTGCCAGCAGGTTAGCGGGGAGCACCGGGGAGCTGTTTTTT
.	.	17	TRBV7-8	TRBJ1-5	CASSLMIQVGGNQPQHF	TGTGCCAGCAGCTTAATGATCCAAGTCGGAGGTAATCAGCCCCAGCATTTT
once	.	15	TRBV28	TRBJ2-1	CASSSLADSYNEQFF	TGTGCCAGCAGTTCGCTAGCTGACTCCTACAATGAGCAGTTCTTC
.	TRBD2	15	TRBV28	TRBJ2-1	CASTRGLAGATEQFF	TGTGCCAGCACCAGGGGACTAGCGGGAGCCACTGAGCAGTTCTTC
.	TRBD2	15	TRBV18	TRBJ2-1	CASSLLAGGSHEQFF	TGTGCCAGCTCACTCTTAGCGGGAGGGAGCCATGAGCAGTTCTTC
.	.	15	TRBV28	TRBJ1-6	CASSLHGLYNSPLHF	TGTGCCAGCAGTTTACACGGTCTCTATAATTCACCCCTCCACTTT
.	.	14	TRBV28	TRBJ2-1	CASTPGGTYNEQFF	TGTGCCAGCACACCGGGTGGCACCTACAATGAGCAGTTCTTC
.	TRBD1	14	TRBV30	TRBJ1-1	CAWRTGRLVTEAFF	TGTGCCTGGAGGACAGGGCGCTTAGTCACTGAAGCTTTCTTT
.	.	13	TRBV6-1	TRBJ2-5	CASSEYRQETQYF	TGTGCCAGCAGTGAATACCGTCAAGAGACCCAGTACTTC
.	TRBD2	15	TRBV7-9	TRBJ2-3	CASSLMGGGTDTQYF	TGTGCCAGCAGCCTAATGGGGGGAGGGACAGATACGCAGTATTTT
.	TRBD2	14	TRBV18	TRBJ2-2	CASSRTSGSGELFF	TGTGCCAGCTCACGCACTAGCGGTTCCGGGGAGCTGTTTTTT
.	.	14	TRBV27	TRBJ1-1	CASSLDWGDTEAFF	TGTGCCAGCAGTTTAGATTGGGGCGACACTGAAGCTTTCTTT
.	.	13	TRBV5-4	TRBJ2-4	CASSPGAGLIQYF	TGTGCCAGCAGCCCCGGCGCAGGGTTAATTCAGTACTTC
.	.	15	TRBV29-1	TRBJ1-2	CSVEEPGTRSYGYTF	TGCAGCGTTGAAGAACCTGGGACCCGATCCTATGGCTACACCTTC
.	TRBD2	13	TRBV5-4	TRBJ2-7	CASSGGLAGQQYF	TGTGCCAGCAGTGGGGGCCTAGCGGGCCAGCAGTACTTC
.	.	15	TRBV7-2	TRBJ1-5	CASSTTALGNQPQHF	TGTGCCAGCAGCACCACGGCCTTGGGCAATCAGCCCCAGCATTTT
.	TRBD2	15	TRBV30	TRBJ2-3	CAWSEGLAGTDTQYF	TGTGCCTGGAGTGAGGGACTAGCGGGAACAGATACGCAGTATTTT
.	TRBD1	15	TRBV5-6	TRBJ2-7	CASSLGQGRSYEQYF	TGTGCCAGCAGCTTGGGACAGGGGAGGTCCTACGAGCAGTACTTC
.	.	14	TRBV28	TRBJ2-7	CASSLSVSRYEQYF	TGTGCCAGCAGTTTATCAGTTTCCCGCTACGAGCAGTACTTC
.	TRBD2	16	TRBV10-2	TRBJ2-7	CASRKGLAGVVYEQYF	TGCGCCAGCAGGAAGGGACTAGCGGGAGTGGTGTACGAGCAGTACTTC
.	.	17	TRBV18	TRBJ2-1	CASSPRAAGLSLNEQFF	TGTGCCAGCTCACCCCGGGCAGCAGGCCTTTCTTTGAATGAGCAGTTCTTC
once	TRBD1	17	TRBV9	TRBJ2-7	CASSSQGQGSSPYEQYF	TGTGCCAGCAGCTCGCAAGGACAGGGAAGTTCCCCCTACGAGCAGTACTTC
.	TRBD2	17	TRBV10-2	TRBJ2-1	CATRGRSGRPPGNEQFF	TGCGCCACCAGGGGTCGGAGCGGGAGGCCCCCGGGCAATGAGCAGTTCTTC